This T cell receptor beta chain appears in the sequencing data of a study of blood T cell repertoires in COVID-19. Study context: Samples taken during acute and convalescent COVID-19 were collected in the United States, Italy and Spain. From T cells, B-cell-depleted T cells, or PBMCs came the material, which was cDNA or gDNA.

The germline V gene has CDR1 SGHRS and CDR2 YFSETQ. V was clipped by 4 bases and J by 1 base; unmatched bases: 4. This CDR3 contains 16 residues. Individuals drawn from around 25 US areas were about 18 to 90 years old. In this sample, this clone turned up once. In the authors' methods: From reference gene primer amplification, estimates of nucleated cell counts were derived. Repertoires were generated with immunoSEQ multiplex PCR, while TCRdb's copy carries only in-frame clones and drops some. D and trimming were read from the DNA, whereas the V and J calls and clone size are those reported in that table. Of roughly 180,000 clones in the sample, around 82% are singletons; the top ten hold around 3.6%.

The sequence was collected from a woman aged 50 to 60 in a cohort exposed to, infected with or recovered from COVID-19 (not recorded which). Source material: PBMCs or T cells enriched from blood (not recorded which). The rearrangement joins TRBV5-1 to TRBJ1-3; 11 nucleotides line up with TRBD1. CDR3 in amino acids: CASSTGQGASGNTIYF. In nucleotides, the CDR3 is TGCGCCAGCAGCACCGGACAGGGGGCGTCTGGAAACACCATATATTTT. Filled out from reference TRBV5-1 and TRBJ1-3, the complete variable domain reads KAGVTQTPRYLIKTRGQQVTLSCSPISGHRSVSWYQQTPGQGLQFLFEYFSETQRNKGNFPGRFSGRQFSNSRSEMNVSTLELGDSALYLCASSTGQGASGNTIYFGEGSWLTVV.